This T cell receptor (beta chain) emerged from a study of blood T cell repertoires in COVID-19. Study details: Sample material is recorded as cDNA or gDNA derived from T cells, B-cell-depleted T cells, or PBMCs.

Participants spanned ages about 18 to 90 years and resided in about two dozen US areas. Grouping used clinical history reported by participants in a survey and questionnaire. This clone was seen a single time. As originally analysed: Researchers report that nucleated cell counts were estimated from reference gene primer amplification. Repertoires were generated with immunoSEQ multiplex PCR, while TCRdb's copy carries only in-frame clones and drops some. The DNA gave D and trimming, while V, J and clone size come from that table. Of roughly 400,000 clones listed, roughly 90% were seen once; the top ten hold about 1.7%. V gave up 2 bases and J gave up 3 bases, with 16 bases separating them. The CDR3 has 16 residues. CDR1 and CDR2 from the germline V gene are MDHEN and SYDVKM.

This clonotype was obtained from a woman in her thirties who had recovered from COVID-19. The chain links TRBV28 to TRBJ1-2; D perhaps matches TRBD1 (5 bases). Sequences were obtained from PBMCs or T cells enriched from blood (not recorded which). Here the CDR3 DNA reads TGTGCCAGCAGTTTAACCGGACGGATAGGGGACTATGGCTACACCTTC. Translated: CASSLTGRIGDYGYTF.